This T cell receptor beta chain emerged from a study of blood T cell repertoires in COVID-19 (TCRdb year 2020). For the study in its entirety: The collaborator samples originated in the United States, Italy and Spain and spanned the acute and convalescent phases of COVID-19. The material from the prospective study consisted of cDNA or gDNA derived from T cells, B-cell-depleted T cells, or PBMCs. Subjects who had been exposed to COVID-19, were actively infected with it, or had recovered from it provided the deeply sampled blood TCRbeta repertoires that made up the dataset. A freely available public database, intended as a resource for researchers studying the immune response to SARS-CoV-2, is where the repertoires were released. The samples were drawn from the first 160 participants of the ongoing ImmuneRACE study and from some 1,300 subjects provided by 6 global collaborators. Nearly every sample came with metadata listing a de-identified subject ID, COVID-19 status, age in years and sex. Where available, HLA class I and class II types were taken from metadata supplied by the sample provider and were not determined by assay-based typing.

What the work shows at the level of the full study, not this receptor alone: The quantity of clinical and demographic metadata differed by source and by participant and was supplied without curation.

Each collaborating institution followed its own protocols to collect whole blood in K2EDTA tubes. For TCRbeta analysis, collaborator samples were shipped as frozen whole blood, as isolated PBMCs, or as DNA extracted from either sample type. As concerns this clone: It has no known antigen specificity. Per-base qualities were not stored, and no clone one base away is much larger.

TCRbeta CDR3 regions were amplified from genomic DNA using the immunoSEQ Assay, a bias-controlled multiplex PCR. Processing in the source paper ran as follows. The number of nucleated cells in each sample was estimated from the amplification of reference gene primers within the assay. To quantify the absolute abundance of each unique TCRbeta CDR3 rearrangement, sequence reads were collapsed and filtered. For each sample, productive Simpson clonality was calculated by taking the square root of Simpson's diversity index across productive rearrangements. The source is immuneACCESS, and TCRdb retained only in-frame sequences with V and J called. Part of the clones is not carried over; for the studies checked, unresolved V genes explain less than half of this, and the remainder is unexplained. The DNA gave D and trimming, while V, J and clone size come from that table. The sample table contains more than 95,000 clones; only one count was recorded for more than 75% of them. Around a quarter of the sample comes from the top ten.

In the germline V gene (reference sequence), CDR1 corresponds to LNHNV and CDR2 to YYDKDF. V is cut back by 4 bases and J by 7 bases, with 8 bases in the junction unmatched. CDR3 length: 15 amino acids, cysteine to phenylalanine. Only the CDR3 part of the read is kept: 45 bases, read in frame from the first base. The rearranged chain carries TRBV15 and TRBJ2-1, with 9 bases in between that match TRBD1. The sequenced sample consisted of peripheral blood. The sequence came from a man aged 60 to 75 with acute or convalescent COVID-19. The DNA sequence reads TGTGCCACCAGCACTCCGGGACAGGGCCGAAATGAGCAGTTCTTC. This sequence encodes CATSTPGQGRNEQFF.